This TCR beta chain emerged from a study of OX40 agonist ivuxolimab in advanced cancers. For context, the study as a whole: Ivuxolimab was a fully human IgG2 agonistic monoclonal antibody targeting the costimulatory receptor OX40 (CD134). Intravenous ivuxolimab was administered to patients every 2 weeks at six dose levels: 0.01, 0.1, 0.3, 1.5, 3 and 10 mg/kg. Of the 50 to 55 patients in dose escalation, about 20 had hepatocellular carcinoma, about 15 had melanoma, 9 had renal cell carcinoma and 9 had head and neck cancer. In the dose-escalation cohort, over 65% of patients were male, and the mean age was approximately 60 years, with a range of roughly 23 to 85. Patients were allowed to have had prior anti-PD-1, anti-PD-L1 or anti-CTLA-4 therapy, and around 37% of the dose-escalation patients had previously received checkpoint inhibitors. Three dose-escalation patients achieved partial responses, one with hepatocellular carcinoma and two with cutaneous melanoma. The purpose of peripheral TCRbeta sequencing was to test whether ivuxolimab changed TCR sequence diversity and led to clonal T-cell expansion. The paper describes the monotherapy dose-escalation part (N of about 52 patients) of the phase I trial of ivuxolimab.

The CDR3, cysteine through phenylalanine, is 14 amino acids long. Kept here is only the CDR3 DNA, which spans 42 bases and is read in frame from base 1. The junction shows trimming of 6 bases on V and 4 bases on J, and the gene matches do not reach 7 bases of it. The germline V gene provides CDR1 SNHLY and CDR2 FYNNEI. To sequence the TCRbeta CDR3 region, genomic DNA was isolated from the sorted cells. TCRbeta CDR3 regions were sequenced using the immunoSEQ Assay. Not all clones reach the TCRdb copy of this immuneACCESS table, which keeps in-frame sequences only. Checked studies attribute under half of the gap to unresolved V genes and leave the rest unexplained. Here the sample has around 80,000 clones; more than 85% occur a single time. The ten top clones hold roughly 2% of the sample. Patients with autoimmune disease history or receiving systemic immunosuppression were excluded from the trial. Peripheral blood for TCR sequencing was collected from all dose cohorts at baseline, on cycle 4 day 1, and on cycle 7 day 1. The samples were taken from a phase I, first-in-human, multicenter, open-label dose-escalation trial of ivuxolimab. Adults with locally advanced or metastatic melanoma, renal cell carcinoma, hepatocellular carcinoma or head and neck squamous cell carcinoma were enrolled in the trial. Before TCR sequencing, CD4+ and CD8+ T cells were separately sorted from peripheral blood.

Remarks on this clone: Its antigen has not been determined. No per-base quality is available; no much larger clone lies one base away.

Overall results and qualifications from the work: Low levels of normalized T-cell clonal expansion were also shown by some nonresponding patients. The antigen specificity of the peripheral T cells that underwent clonal expansion was not determined. After ivuxolimab, expanded clones were on average more numerous among CD8+ T cells than among CD4+ T cells. At doses of 0.1 to 3.0 mg/kg, clonal expansion of both CD4+ and CD8+ T cells in blood was seen between baseline and week 6. Partial responders in the 0.1-3.0 mg/kg groups had among the lowest normalized peripheral clonal expansion, especially among CD8+ T cells.

This chain is built from TRBV2 and TRBJ1-2; the junction holds 8 bases that match TRBD1. This TCR derives from an adult with an advanced solid tumor such as melanoma, head and neck, liver or kidney cancer. Sequences were derived from CD4+ or CD8+ T cells sorted from blood, sampled in a trial of the OX40 agonist ivuxolimab. Here is the DNA: TGTGCCAGCAGACGGACAGGGACTATCTATGGCTACACCTTC. It translates to CASRRTGTIYGYTF.